These 7 T cell receptor beta chains were all obtained from the same sample, sequenced in a study of long-term antiretroviral therapy in people with HIV. At the survey level, the v3.0 immunoSEQ assay was run. The table came from immunoSEQ multiplex PCR; TCRdb's copy has only in-frame clones and leaves some out. The table records 24,000 or so clones, more than 85% of them present only once. The sequencing here drew on unsorted PBMCs, taken 7.6 years after starting antiretroviral therapy. The receptors stem from a middle-aged woman with HIV.

A remark on this clone: The junction departs from germline at one end; a sequencing error may be responsible. The chain employs TRBV7-7 and TRBJ2-7, with 9 bases aligning to TRBD1. CDR3 size: 14 residues. Germline CDR1 and CDR2: SSHAT and FNYEAQ (reference sequence). For the CDR3, the DNA is TGTGCTAGCAGCCCCGGGACAGGGACCTACGAGCAGTACTTC. This codes for CASSPGTGTYEQYF.

V is TRBV7-2 and J is TRBJ2-7; 11 bases match TRBD2. The CDR3 totals 18 residues. Trimming removed 1 base from V and 0 bases from J; junction bases left unmatched: 8. Germline CDR1 SGHTA, CDR2 FQGNSA. The CDR3 DNA follows: TGTGCCAGCAGCTTAGAGAGTAGCGGGGGGGTGAGCTCCTACGAGCAGTACTTC. Encoded protein: CASSLESSGGVSSYEQYF.

Points on this clone: In the same sample, other DNA sequences code for this CDR3. The chain carries TRBV30 and TRBJ2-2, with unresolved D. This CDR3 spans 11 amino acids. Trimming removed 4 bases from V and 6 bases from J, with 6 bases in between. Germline lookup yields CDR1 GTSNPN and CDR2 SVGIG (reference sequence). CDR3 residues: CAWKVAGELFF. The CDR3 DNA reads TGTGCCTGGAAAGTAGCCGGGGAGCTGTTTTTT.

The chain combines TRBV29-1 with TRBJ1-2; D unresolved. This CDR3 is 14 amino acids long. Germline values: CDR1 SQVTM, CDR2 ANQGSEA. The V and J ends lost 6 bases and 7 bases respectively, with 21 bases between them. The CDR3 loop reads CSVAPLWPSVGYTF. Here the CDR3 DNA reads TGCAGCGTCGCACCCCTATGGCCGTCGGTTGGCTACACCTTC.

The J gene is TRBJ2-5, the V gene TRBV19, with 8 nucleotides matching TRBD1. This CDR3 has 15 residues. V trimming: 7 bases; J trimming: 7 bases; junction bases outside the gene matches: 14. The germline V gene encodes CDR1 LNHDA and CDR2 SQIVND (reference sequence). CDR3 sequence: CASTGTGTPAGTQYF. The CDR3 nucleotides are TGTGCCAGTACTGGGACAGGCACCCCCGCTGGGACCCAGTACTTC.

The genes are TRBV30 and TRBJ1-5; D may be TRBD1 (6 bases). Germline V lookup: CDR1 GTSNPN, CDR2 SVGIG (reference sequence). V lost 1 base, J lost 2 bases, and 18 bases lay in between. This CDR3 has 17 amino acids. CDR3 protein: CAWSGRGGARGNQPQHF. CDR3 DNA sequence: TGTGCCTGGAGTGGCCGGGGGGGGGCGAGGGGCAATCAGCCCCAGCATTTT.

V usage is TRBV12-5 and J usage is TRBJ2-1, with D perhaps assigned TRBD1 or TRBD2 (6 bases each). Germline V gives CDR1 LGHNT, CDR2 FRNRAP. Trimming removed 7 bases from V and 8 bases from J, with 21 bases in between. This CDR3 comprises 15 residues. The CDR3 coding sequence is TGTGCTAGTGCCCCGGGTGGGGGGCGCGGGGATGAGCAGTTCTTC. Protein sequence: CASAPGGGRGDEQFF.